One and the same sample provided the 31 T cell receptor beta chains below, sequenced in a study of tumor and adjacent non-tumor tissue in lung cancer. TCRbeta libraries were built with three rounds of nested PCR, modified from ARM-PCR. Using its own MiXCR run on the multiplex PCR reads, TCRdb lists one record per CDR3 protein. The table includes 90,000 to 100,000 distinct CDR3 sequences, approximately 80% detected once. No cell sorting was done before RNA was extracted from the tissue. The normal lung tissue was taken more than 3 cm from the tumor edge. Sequenced material: distant non-tumor lung tissue. The receptors come from a man in his fifties or sixties with small cell lung cancer.

The V call is TRBV6-6, the J call TRBJ2-2; D gene ambiguous. The germline CDR1 and CDR2 sequences are MNHNY and SVGAGI (reference sequence). This CDR3 is 15 amino acids long. V was trimmed by 5 bases and J by 4 bases, leaving 14 bases between them. The CDR3 loop reads CASSHRVFGTGELFF. In nucleotides, the CDR3 is TGTGCCAGCAGTCACCGAGTGTTTGGCACCGGGGAGCTGTTTTTT.

This clonotype occurred once. Given the absence of the conserved phenylalanine or tryptophan at the CDR3 end, a read error is likely. This chain links TRBV29-1 with TRBJ1-1, with D perhaps matching TRBD1 (6 bases). The CDR3 is made up of 12 amino acids. CDR1 is SQVTM and CDR2 is ANQGSEA in the germline V gene. CDR3 protein: CNVRRGAPEAFC. The CDR3 region has the DNA TGCAACGTGCGGAGGGGGGCCCCTGAAGCTTTCTGT.

There are a few counts of this clonotype. At one of its ends the junction is not consistent with the germline gene, which may arise from a read error. This chain uses TRBV30 with TRBJ2-1; TRBD1 is a possible D gene (5 bases). The length of the CDR3 is 11 residues. Germline assignment: CDR1 GTSNPN and CDR2 SVGIG (reference sequence). The CDR3 DNA reads TGTGCCCAGGGCTCCTCCAATGAGCAGTTCTTC. It translates to CAQGSSNEQFF.

As regards this clonotype: The junction does not match germline at one end; this may be a read error. This chain joins TRBV5-5 and TRBJ2-1, with 8 nucleotides matching TRBD2. The CDR3 contains 20 residues. Germline loops: CDR1 SGHKS, CDR2 YYEKEE (reference sequence). CDR3 bases: TGTGCCAGCAGGCCTGGGACTAGTGGAACCCTTTTGTCCAGGGAGAATGGGCAGTTCTTC. Protein product: CASRPGTSGTLLSRENGQFF.

As concerns this clonotype: This clone may be a read error of a much larger clone one base away. This sequence joins TRBV2 and TRBJ1-3; 8 bases match TRBD1. The CDR3 is 15 amino acids. Germline values: CDR1 SNHLY, CDR2 FYNNEI. The J segment lost 0 bases and the V segment lost 7 bases, leaving 5 bases of the junction unmatched. The CDR3 DNA follows: TGTGCCAGCAATGCCGGGACAGGCTCTGGAAACACCATATATTTT. Translated, it gives CASNAGTGSGNTIYF.

Comment on this clonotype: Because the CDR3 is missing its conserved closing phenylalanine or tryptophan, this is likely a read error. The rearrangement joins TRBV13 to TRBJ2-5; 7 bases map to TRBD1. This CDR3 is 13 amino acids long. Germline V gene sequence: CDR1 PRHDT, CDR2 FYEKMQ (reference sequence). The DNA of the CDR3 is TGTGTCAGCACCTTGGGACAGCAAGAGACCCAGTACTAC. Amino acids: CVSTLGQQETQYY.

On this clonotype: One end of the junction varies from germline; a read error may be responsible. The CDR3 is CASSLAYFLANVLTF. The CDR3 DNA reads as TGTGCCAGCAGCCTAGCGTACTTTTTGGCTAACGTCCTGACTTTC. The chain couples TRBV11-1 to TRBJ2-6; the D gene is possibly TRBD2 (6 bases). The CDR3 sequence is 15 residues long. In germline, CDR1 is SGHAT, CDR2 FQDESV (reference sequence).

The chain has TRBV12-3 or TRBV12-4 and TRBJ2-1; 8 bases are a match to TRBD2. The CDR3 has 12 residues. J lost 12 bases, V lost 7 bases, and 8 bases had no gene match. Here the CDR3 DNA reads TGTGCCAGCACCTTTAGCGGGATTGTGCAGTTCTTC. Protein: CASTFSGIVQFF.

Points on this clonotype: At one end the junction does not follow the germline gene, possibly because of a read error. The rearrangement uses TRBV6-5 and TRBJ1-5; perhaps TRBD1 as D (5 bases). There are 15 residues in the CDR3. In germline, CDR1 is MNHEY, CDR2 SVGAGI. The CDR3 sequence: CASSSGRNSYQPQHF. The CDR3 nucleotides read TGTGCCAGCAGTTCGGGACGGAATAGCTATCAGCCCCAGCATTTT.

V gene TRBV11-2 combines with J gene TRBJ2-2; TRBD1 is a possible D gene (6 bases). Per the germline V gene, CDR1 is SGHAT and CDR2 is FQNNGV. The V and J ends lost 1 base and 7 bases respectively, with 13 bases between them. The CDR3 contains 15 residues. The CDR3, as DNA: TGTGCCAGCAGCTTAGGTACAGGGACCGTCGGGGAGCTGTTTTTT. It translates to CASSLGTGTVGELFF.

This clonotype was counted a single time. Mismatch with germline at one junction end may stem from a read error. The chain joins TRBV4-2 to TRBJ1-3; D is uncertain. Germline-derived CDR1 and CDR2 are LGHNA and YNFKEQ. This CDR3 is 18 amino acids long. The CDR3 protein is CVSSHAHQWAASGNTIYF. As DNA, the CDR3 is TGTGTCAGCAGCCATGCGCATCAATGGGCAGCCTCTGGAAACACCATATATTTT.

The CDR3 spells CASREGFGYGYTF. The CDR3 region has the DNA TGTGCCAGCAGAGAGGGATTCGGCTATGGCTACACCTTC. This rearrangement joins TRBV2 to TRBJ1-2; D gene ambiguous. The CDR3 is 13 amino acids. V gave up 6 bases and J gave up 4 bases, with 12 bases separating them. From germline, CDR1 is SNHLY and CDR2 FYNNEI.

With regard to this clonotype: The germline gene is not matched at one end of the junction; a read error may be the cause. This chain joins TRBV10-3 and TRBJ2-2; maybe TRBD2 (5 bases). The CDR3 runs 15 residues. The germline CDR1 and CDR2 sequences are ENHRY and SYGVKD. This CDR3 is CAIITKTQYTGVLFF. The CDR3 nucleotides read TGTGCCATCATTACAAAGACTCAGTACACCGGGGTGCTGTTTTTT.

The chain employs TRBV5-5 and TRBJ2-2; D gene uncertain. Germline V gene data show CDR1 as SGHKS and CDR2 as YYEKEE (reference sequence). Trimming took 8 bases from V and 5 from J, leaving 13 bases between them. This CDR3 is built from 13 residues. In DNA form, the CDR3 reads TGTGCCAGTACCCCCACAGATACCGGGGAGCTGTTTTTT. It yields the protein CASTPTDTGELFF.

Points on this clonotype: At one end the junction does not follow the germline gene, possibly because of a read error. This sequence joins TRBV11-2 and TRBJ2-1; D remains unclear. The germline gives CDR1 SGHAT, CDR2 FQNNGV. This CDR3 has 12 residues. The CDR3 region is CASSLVFHLMVF. CDR3 sequence (DNA): TGTGCCAGCAGCTTAGTCTTCCACCTCATGGTCTTC.

The gene calls are TRBV30 and TRBJ2-4; D might be TRBD2 (5 bases). The length of the CDR3 is 16 residues. V was shortened by 1 base and J by 0 bases, with 13 bases between the two germline ends. Germline-derived CDR1 and CDR2 are GTSNPN and SVGIG (reference sequence). CDR3 residues: CAWSAGLGRAKNIQYF. CDR3 DNA sequence: TGTGCCTGGAGTGCGGGGTTAGGGAGAGCCAAAAACATTCAGTACTTC.

For this clonotype: No conserved phenylalanine or tryptophan ends this CDR3, so it is likely a read error. This chain connects TRBV4-1 to TRBJ1-6; 8 bases fit TRBD1. The CDR3 is 18 amino acids. Germline trimming cut 4 bases from V and 2 bases from J; bases unmatched to any gene: 10. Germline loops: CDR1 MGHRA, CDR2 YSYEKL. The DNA of the CDR3 is TGCGCCAGCAGCCCATCCAGCCAGGGGGCCACCTATAATTCACCCCTCCACTTG. Its translation: CASSPSSQGATYNSPLHL.

This clonotype has ten or more counts. This rearrangement joins TRBV5-1 to TRBJ2-2; a weak D match, TRBD2 (6 bases). V gave up 0 bases and J gave up 6 bases, with 15 bases separating them. Looked up from germline, CDR1 is SGHRS and CDR2 is YFSETQ. The CDR3 is 16 residues long. The CDR3 loop is CASSLATGDGAGELFF. For the CDR3, the DNA is TGCGCCAGCAGCTTGGCCACGGGGGATGGCGCCGGGGAGCTGTTTTTT.

A note on this clonotype: Mismatch with germline at one junction end may stem from a read error. The chain is built from TRBV6-1 and TRBJ1-4; 7 bases match TRBD1. CDR1 and CDR2 (germline): MNHNS, SASEGT. The CDR3 is made up of 15 amino acids. The CDR3 nucleotides are TGTACCAGCAGTTTCGGTCGACAGGGAAGTGAAAGACTGTTTTTT. Translated, it gives CTSSFGRQGSERLFF.

Details on this clonotype: Mismatch with germline at one junction end may stem from a read error. The chain is built from TRBV28 and TRBJ2-2; no clear D gene. The CDR3 consists of 13 residues. Germline V gives CDR1 MDHEN, CDR2 SYDVKM. Written as DNA, the CDR3 is TGCGCCAGCAGTACACAAGGAACCTGGGAGCTGTTTTTT. Amino acid sequence: CASSTQGTWELFF.

A word on this clonotype: An end of the junction does not agree with germline; a read error may underlie this. This chain uses TRBV12-3 or TRBV12-4 with TRBJ1-2, with 7 nucleotides matching TRBD1. CDR3 length: 15 residues. CDR3 residues: CASSFVMAGGGGYTF. The CDR3 nucleotides read TGCGCCAGCAGTTTCGTGATGGCAGGGGGTGGCGGCTACACCTTC.

About this clonotype: At one end, the junction sequence differs from germline, possibly due to a read error. The chain combines TRBV6-1 with TRBJ1-2; 8 positions agree with TRBD1. The CDR3 has 15 amino acids. The V gene's germline CDR1 is MNHNS and CDR2 SASEGT. The DNA for the CDR3 is TGTGCCAGCAGTGAAACATCAGGGGGCCTCTATGGCTTCACCTTC. It translates to CASSETSGGLYGFTF.

This clonotype is termed medium-sized. This chain joins TRBV5-5 and TRBJ2-1; 14 positions match TRBD2. This CDR3 contains 20 residues. Looked up from germline, CDR1 is SGHKS and CDR2 is YYEKEE (reference sequence). Trimming took 3 bases from V and 2 from J; bases not matched to a gene: 13. The chain's CDR3 is CASSSGTSGSPRGAYNEQFF. The DNA for the CDR3 is TGTGCCAGCAGCTCCGGGACTAGCGGGAGTCCGAGGGGCGCCTACAATGAGCAGTTCTTC.

Worth noting for this clonotype: Lacking the conserved final phenylalanine or tryptophan, this CDR3 likely reflects a read error. The V and J genes are TRBV11-2 and TRBJ2-3; D is unresolved. The CDR3 runs to 14 residues. From germline, CDR1 is SGHAT and CDR2 FQNNGV. The ends were cut back, 5 bases at V and 1 base at J, with 10 bases in the middle. CDR3 sequence: CASSPIVRTDTQYS. As DNA, the CDR3 is TGTGCCAGCAGCCCTATTGTCCGCACAGATACGCAGTATTCT.

Of note for this clonotype: An end of the junction differs from the germline gene, which may be a read error. The rearrangement links TRBV11-3 to TRBJ2-1; 7 nucleotides agree with TRBD2. Per germline, CDR1 SGHNT and CDR2 YENEEA. This CDR3 is built from 17 residues. In nucleotides, the CDR3 is TGTATCAGCAGCTCTCTAGGTGGGGGGGTGTCCTACAATGAGCAGTCCTTC. It specifies CISSSLGGGVSYNEQSF. Full variable domain (remainder filled in from reference TRBV11-3 and TRBJ2-1): EAGVVQSPRYKIIEKKQPVAFWCNPISGHNTLYWYLQNLGQGPELLIRYENEEAVDDSQLPKDRFSAERLKGVDSTLKIQPAELGDSAVYLCISSSLGGGVSYNEQSFGPGTRLTVL.

The chain has TRBV4-2 and TRBJ2-2; D unclear. In germline, CDR1 is LGHNA, CDR2 YNFKEQ. V was shortened by 9 bases and J by 2 bases, with 19 bases between the two germline ends. There are 16 residues in the CDR3. The CDR3 region has the DNA TGTGCCAGTAGTCAAGATTTGACGGCCAACACCGGGGAGCTGTTTTTT. Translating gives CASSQDLTANTGELFF.

The gene calls are TRBV29-1 and TRBJ2-1; 7 nucleotides line up with TRBD2. This CDR3 comprises 15 residues. Per germline, CDR1 SQVTM and CDR2 ANQGSEA. DNA for the CDR3: TGCGGCGATGACTTAGCGGGCAATCCCTACAATGAGCAGTTCTTC. Translated, it gives CGDDLAGNPYNEQFF.

The rearrangement uses TRBV20-1 and TRBJ2-1, with D maybe TRBD2 (5 bases). The CDR3 length is 13 residues. CDR1 DFQATT and CDR2 SNEGSKA come from the germline V gene (reference sequence). The ends were cut back, 5 bases at V and 9 bases at J, with 17 bases in the middle. The CDR3 protein is CSAGGRLHSEQFF. The CDR3 nucleotides read TGCAGTGCTGGAGGTCGACTACATAGTGAGCAGTTCTTC.

Details on this clonotype: At one end the junction does not follow the germline gene, possibly because of a read error. The V gene is TRBV6-5, the J gene TRBJ2-1, with D possibly matching TRBD2 (6 bases). The CDR3 contains 17 residues. Per germline, CDR1 MNHEY and CDR2 SVGAGI. The CDR3 is CASSYLIWGVADNDQFF. CDR3 in DNA: TGTGCCAGCAGTTACTTGATCTGGGGAGTAGCGGACAATGATCAGTTCTTC.

With regard to this clonotype: Because it lacks the conserved phenylalanine or tryptophan at the end, this CDR3 is likely a read error. This chain joins TRBV11-2 and TRBJ2-1; the D is unclear. Germline V gene data show CDR1 as SGHAT and CDR2 as FQNNGV. The length of the CDR3 is 13 residues. CDR3 protein: CASNLDELYEQFS. The CDR3, as DNA: TGTGCCAGCAACTTAGATGAATTATATGAGCAGTTCTCC.

Comments on this clonotype: With a much larger clone just one base away, this may be a read error. V is TRBV20-1 and J is TRBJ2-1, with 8 bases matching TRBD2. CDR3 length equals 13 residues. Germline V gene lookup returns CDR1 DFQATT and CDR2 SNEGSKA (reference sequence). CDR3 region: CNANGRAYNEQFF. CDR3 nucleotide sequence: TGCAATGCTAACGGGAGGGCCTACAATGAGCAGTTCTTC.